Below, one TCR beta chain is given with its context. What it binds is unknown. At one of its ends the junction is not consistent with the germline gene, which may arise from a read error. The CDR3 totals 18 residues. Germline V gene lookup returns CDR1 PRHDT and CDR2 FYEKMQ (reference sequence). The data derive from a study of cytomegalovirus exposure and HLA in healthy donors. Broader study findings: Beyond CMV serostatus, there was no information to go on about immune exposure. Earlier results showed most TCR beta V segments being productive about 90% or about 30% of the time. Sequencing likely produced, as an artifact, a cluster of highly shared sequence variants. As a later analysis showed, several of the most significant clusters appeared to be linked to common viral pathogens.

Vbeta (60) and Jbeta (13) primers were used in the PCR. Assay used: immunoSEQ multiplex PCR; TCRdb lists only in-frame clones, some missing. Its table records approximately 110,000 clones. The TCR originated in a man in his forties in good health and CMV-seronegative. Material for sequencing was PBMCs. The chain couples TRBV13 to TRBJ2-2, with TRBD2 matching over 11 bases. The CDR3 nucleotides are TGTGCCAGCAGCTTGACCCCTACTAGCGGGAGCCACACAGGGGAGCTGTTTTTT. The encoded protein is CASSLTPTSGSHTGELFF. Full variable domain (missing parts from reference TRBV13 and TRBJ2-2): AAGVIQSPRHLIKEKRETATLKCYPIPRHDTVYWYQQGPGQDPQFLISFYEKMQSDKGSIPDRFSAQQFSDYHSELNMSSLELGDSALYFCASSLTPTSGSHTGELFFGEGSRLTVL.